The 10 T cell receptor beta chains below come from one sample, sequenced in a study of human T cells and chemical hapten exposure. Each CDR3 protein gets one entry after TCRdb re-called the RACE reads with MiXCR. The profile shows approximately 34,000 distinct CDR3 sequences, around 5.5% of them singletons. The time point: healthy volunteer bleed at 6 weeks. Extraction yielded total RNA from whole blood (unfractionated). Sample: whole blood. All receptors come from a human donor in good health. Some clones in this sample may be carry-over from other donors' samples.

This clonotype was recorded many times. The rearrangement links TRBV7-9 to TRBJ1-1, with D tentatively TRBD1 (5 bases). With 10 bases removed from V and 0 bases from J, the gap between germline ends came to 21 bases. This CDR3 comprises 16 residues. The V gene's germline CDR1 is SEHNR and CDR2 FQNEAQ (reference sequence). CDR3 protein: CAITRGGGEVNTEAFF. CDR3 bases: TGTGCCATCACTAGAGGCGGGGGAGAGGTGAACACTGAAGCTTTCTTT.

This clonotype was observed a handful of times. This rearrangement joins TRBV28 to TRBJ1-4; 7 bases are a match to TRBD1. The CDR3 spans 15 residues. Per the germline V gene, CDR1 is MDHEN and CDR2 is SYDVKM. With 3 bases clipped from V and 7 bases from J, the junction kept 8 bases outside the gene matches. In DNA, the CDR3 is TGTGCCAGCAGTTTGAGGGGGAGGGGGCCTGAAAAACTGTTTTTT. Translation gives CASSLRGRGPEKLFF.

This clonotype was counted a few times. The chain combines TRBV29-1 with TRBJ2-5; 9 positions match TRBD2. Germline CDR1 reads SQVTM; CDR2 reads ANQGSEA. V shed 6 bases and J 4 bases; nucleotides not matched to a gene: 9. The CDR3 is 14 residues long. The CDR3 DNA follows: TGCAGCGTAGGGATTAGCGGGAGTCCAGAGACCCAGTACTTC. Translated: CSVGISGSPETQYF. Looking up the rest from reference TRBV29-1 and TRBJ2-5 gives the full variable domain: SAVISQKPSRDICQRGTSLTIQCQVDSQVTMMFWYRQQPGQSLTLIATANQGSEATYESGFVIDKFPISRPNLTFSTLTVSNMSPEDSSIYLCSVGISGSPETQYFGPGTRLLVL.

This clonotype showed up many times. The chain's CDR3 is CASSQEGNTIYF. The CDR3 DNA follows: TGCGCCAGCAGCCAAGAGGGAAACACCATATATTTT. The chain combines TRBV4-1 with TRBJ1-3; D not certain. Trimming left V 0 bases short and J 4 bases short, with 1 base between. Germline V gene lookup returns CDR1 MGHRA and CDR2 YSYEKL. CDR3 size: 12 residues.

This clonotype is medium-sized. The chain uses TRBV7-8 and TRBJ2-7, with D maybe TRBD2 (7 bases). V was pared by 6 bases and J by 1 base, with 13 bases between. Germline lookup yields CDR1 SGHVS and CDR2 FQNEAQ. The CDR3 consists of 14 residues. The CDR3 sequence: CASSKGGGSYEQYF. In DNA, the CDR3 is TGTGCCAGCAGTAAAGGGGGGGGGTCCTACGAGCAGTACTTC.

This clonotype came up many times. The chain uses TRBV5-1 and TRBJ1-4; D unclear. Germline assignment: CDR1 SGHRS and CDR2 YFSETQ. The CDR3 runs to 14 residues. The ends were cut back, 4 bases at V and 2 bases at J, with 9 bases in the middle. CDR3 amino acids: CASSPTVTNEKLFF. In nucleotides, the CDR3 is TGCGCCAGCAGCCCCACAGTGACTAATGAAAAACTGTTTTTT.

This clonotype was detected ten times or more. J is TRBJ1-6 and V is TRBV9; no reliable D call. Trimming removed 2 bases at V and 7 bases at J, with 4 bases between. Germline CDR1 reads SGDLS; CDR2 reads YYNGEE. The CDR3 extends over 12 amino acids. CDR3 nucleotide sequence: TGTGCCAGCAGCGTTTCAAATTCACCCCTCCACTTT. This sequence encodes CASSVSNSPLHF.

This clonotype came up many times. The rearrangement uses TRBV5-5 and TRBJ1-2; D perhaps matches TRBD1 (6 bases). Per the germline V gene, CDR1 is SGHKS and CDR2 is YYEKEE (reference sequence). The CDR3 length is 16 residues. The germline V and J ends were trimmed by 2 bases and 4 bases, with 18 bases remaining between them. The CDR3 DNA reads as TGTGCCAGCAGCTTAAAATACGAACAGGGTCTCTATGGCTACACCTTC. Its protein product is CASSLKYEQGLYGYTF.

This clonotype showed up many times. V is TRBV5-1 and J is TRBJ2-6; no definite D call. The CDR3 has 15 residues. V was clipped by 3 bases and J by 0 bases, with 7 bases between them. The germline gives CDR1 SGHRS, CDR2 YFSETQ. The CDR3 coding sequence is TGCGCCAGCAGCTCGGAGCTCTCTGGGGCCAACGTCCTGACTTTC. The encoded protein is CASSSELSGANVLTF.

In its sample, this clonotype was seen many times. The V gene is TRBV28, the J gene TRBJ2-1, with a tentative D call TRBD2 (5 bases). V was clipped by 3 bases and J by 9 bases, with 6 bases between them. From germline, CDR1 is MDHEN and CDR2 SYDVKM. The CDR3 is 11 residues long. The CDR3: CASSLAGEQFF. In DNA, the CDR3 is TGTGCCAGCAGTTTGGCGGGTGAGCAGTTCTTC.